This TCR beta chain originates from a study of T cell responses to AZD1222 COVID-19 vaccine. General study points: Females made up more of the donors, who were largely white British, and clonal diversity may have come out too low. As reported, nearly half of all spike-specific TCRs target variant regions that are unmutated. Of the AZD1222 recipients, only five to seven were seropositive at baseline.

TCRdb keeps only in-frame clones here, not all; method: immunoSEQ multiplex PCR. The sample includes some 96,000 clones, approximately 87% of them seen just once. Concerning this clone itself: Its antigen is still unknown.

This TCR derives from an adult in good health. This sample comprised peripheral blood, obtained on day 0 of AZD1222 vaccination.

The CDR3 loop is CASSQEGRNQPQHF. The DNA for the CDR3 is TGTGCCAGCAGCCAAGAAGGGAGGAATCAGCCCCAGCATTTT. The V and J genes are TRBV3-1 (or the pseudogene TRBV3-2) and TRBJ1-5; D is ambiguous. This CDR3 is built from 14 residues. CDR1 and CDR2 from the germline V gene are LGHDT and YNNKEL (reference sequence). The V gene lost 0 bases and the J gene lost 4 bases, with 7 bases spanning the gap.